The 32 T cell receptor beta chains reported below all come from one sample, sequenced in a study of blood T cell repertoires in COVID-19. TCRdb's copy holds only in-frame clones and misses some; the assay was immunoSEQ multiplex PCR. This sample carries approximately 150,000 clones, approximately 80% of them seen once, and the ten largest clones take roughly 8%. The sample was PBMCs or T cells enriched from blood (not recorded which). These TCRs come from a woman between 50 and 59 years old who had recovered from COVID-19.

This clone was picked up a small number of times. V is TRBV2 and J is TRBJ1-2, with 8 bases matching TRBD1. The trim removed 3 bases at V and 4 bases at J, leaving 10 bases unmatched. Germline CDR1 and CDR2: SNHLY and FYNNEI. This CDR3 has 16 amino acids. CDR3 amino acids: CASSEKAAGGFYGYTF. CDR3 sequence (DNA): TGTGCCAGCAGTGAGAAGGCCGCAGGGGGCTTCTATGGCTACACCTTC.

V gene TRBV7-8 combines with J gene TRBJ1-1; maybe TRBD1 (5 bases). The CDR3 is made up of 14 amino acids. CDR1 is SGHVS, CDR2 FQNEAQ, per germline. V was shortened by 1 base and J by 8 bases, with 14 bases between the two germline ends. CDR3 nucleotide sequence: TGTGCCAGCAGCTTAGTACAGGCCAACAGGGAAGCTTTCTTT. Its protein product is CASSLVQANREAFF.

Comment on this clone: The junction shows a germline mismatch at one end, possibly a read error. The CDR3 nucleotides are TGTGCTAGCAGCGCCCGGGACAGAAAAGAGACCCAGTACTTC. Residues: CASSARDRKETQYF. The chain couples TRBV7-7 to TRBJ2-5; 7 nucleotides agree with TRBD1. Germline lookup yields CDR1 SSHAT and CDR2 FNYEAQ (reference sequence). The CDR3 consists of 14 residues.

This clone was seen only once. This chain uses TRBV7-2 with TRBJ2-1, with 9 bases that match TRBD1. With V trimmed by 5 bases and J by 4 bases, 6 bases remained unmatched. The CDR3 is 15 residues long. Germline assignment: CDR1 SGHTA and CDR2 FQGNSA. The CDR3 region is CASSMTGGPYNEQFF. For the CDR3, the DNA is TGTGCCAGCAGCATGACAGGGGGGCCTTACAATGAGCAGTTCTTC.

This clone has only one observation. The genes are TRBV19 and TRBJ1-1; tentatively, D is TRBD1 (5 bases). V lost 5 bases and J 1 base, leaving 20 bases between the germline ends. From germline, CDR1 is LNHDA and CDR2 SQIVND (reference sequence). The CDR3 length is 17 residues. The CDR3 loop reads CASSRSGGKLANTEAFF. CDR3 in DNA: TGTGCCAGTAGTCGGTCCGGGGGGAAGTTGGCGAACACTGAAGCTTTCTTT.

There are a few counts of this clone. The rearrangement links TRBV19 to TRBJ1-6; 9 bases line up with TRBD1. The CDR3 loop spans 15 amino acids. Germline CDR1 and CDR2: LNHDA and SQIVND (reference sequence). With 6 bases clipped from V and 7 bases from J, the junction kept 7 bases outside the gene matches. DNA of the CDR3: TGTGCCAGTAGCCTCTGGACAGGGGAGAATTCACCCCTCCACTTT. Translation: CASSLWTGENSPLHF.

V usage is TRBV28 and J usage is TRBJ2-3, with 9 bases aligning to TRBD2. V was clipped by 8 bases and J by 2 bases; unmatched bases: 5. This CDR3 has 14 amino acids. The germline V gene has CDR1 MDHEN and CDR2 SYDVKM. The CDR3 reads CASDERGATDTQYF. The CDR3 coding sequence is TGTGCCAGCGACGAGCGGGGGGCCACAGATACGCAGTATTTT.

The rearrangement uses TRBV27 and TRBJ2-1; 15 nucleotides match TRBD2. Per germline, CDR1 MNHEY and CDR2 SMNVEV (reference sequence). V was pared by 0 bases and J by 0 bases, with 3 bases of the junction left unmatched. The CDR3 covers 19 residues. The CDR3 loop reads CASSLSGTSGRSSYNEQFF. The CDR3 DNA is TGTGCCAGCAGTTTATCAGGGACTAGCGGGAGGAGCTCCTACAATGAGCAGTTCTTC.

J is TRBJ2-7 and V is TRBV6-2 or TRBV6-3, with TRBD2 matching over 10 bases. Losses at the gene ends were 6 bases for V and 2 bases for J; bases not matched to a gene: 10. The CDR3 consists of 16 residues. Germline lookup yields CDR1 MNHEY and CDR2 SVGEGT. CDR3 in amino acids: CASSSMLAGAPYEQYF. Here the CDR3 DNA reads TGTGCCAGCAGCTCAATGCTAGCGGGAGCTCCCTACGAGCAGTACTTC.

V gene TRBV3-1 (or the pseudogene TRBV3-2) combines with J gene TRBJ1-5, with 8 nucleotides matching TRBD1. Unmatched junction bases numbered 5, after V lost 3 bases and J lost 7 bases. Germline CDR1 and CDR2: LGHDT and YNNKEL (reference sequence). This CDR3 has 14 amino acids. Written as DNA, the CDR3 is TGTGCCAGCAGCCATGGACAGGGTACCCAGCCCCAGCATTTT. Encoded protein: CASSHGQGTQPQHF.

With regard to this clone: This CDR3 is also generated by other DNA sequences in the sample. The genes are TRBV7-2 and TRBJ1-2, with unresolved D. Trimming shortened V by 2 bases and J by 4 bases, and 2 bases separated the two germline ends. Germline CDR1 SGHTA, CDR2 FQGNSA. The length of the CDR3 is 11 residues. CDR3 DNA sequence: TGTGCCAGCAGCTTACGCTATGGCTACACCTTC. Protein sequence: CASSLRYGYTF.

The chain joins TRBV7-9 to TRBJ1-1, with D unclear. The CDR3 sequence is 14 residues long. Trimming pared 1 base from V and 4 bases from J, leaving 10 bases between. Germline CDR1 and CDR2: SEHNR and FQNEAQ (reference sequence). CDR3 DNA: TGTGCCAGCAGCTTAGATGGGCGTAGCACTGAAGCTTTCTTT. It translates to CASSLDGRSTEAFF.

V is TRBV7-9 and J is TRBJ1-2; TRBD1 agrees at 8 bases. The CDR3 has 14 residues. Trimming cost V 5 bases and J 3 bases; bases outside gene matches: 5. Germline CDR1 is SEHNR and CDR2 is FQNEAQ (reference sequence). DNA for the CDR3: TGTGCCAGCAGCCGCGGACAGGGAGACTATGGCTACACCTTC. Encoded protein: CASSRGQGDYGYTF.

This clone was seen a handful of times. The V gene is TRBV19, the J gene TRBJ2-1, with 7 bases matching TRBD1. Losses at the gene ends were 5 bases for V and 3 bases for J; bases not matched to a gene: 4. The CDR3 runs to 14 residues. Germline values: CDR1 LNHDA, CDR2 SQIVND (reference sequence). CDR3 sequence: CASSEQGNYNEQFF. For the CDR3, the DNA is TGTGCCAGTAGTGAACAGGGGAACTACAATGAGCAGTTCTTC.

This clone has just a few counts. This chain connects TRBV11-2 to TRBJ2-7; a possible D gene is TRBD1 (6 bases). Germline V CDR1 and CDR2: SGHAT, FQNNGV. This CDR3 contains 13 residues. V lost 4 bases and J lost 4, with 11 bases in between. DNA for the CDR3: TGTGCCAGCAGCTCGGGGCAGGGGTACGAGCAGTACTTC. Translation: CASSSGQGYEQYF.

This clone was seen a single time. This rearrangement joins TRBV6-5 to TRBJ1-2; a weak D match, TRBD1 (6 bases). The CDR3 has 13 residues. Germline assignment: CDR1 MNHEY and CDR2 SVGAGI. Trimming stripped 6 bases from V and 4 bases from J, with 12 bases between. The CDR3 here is CASRPGQLYGYTF. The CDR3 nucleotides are TGTGCCAGCAGACCTGGACAGCTCTATGGCTACACCTTC.

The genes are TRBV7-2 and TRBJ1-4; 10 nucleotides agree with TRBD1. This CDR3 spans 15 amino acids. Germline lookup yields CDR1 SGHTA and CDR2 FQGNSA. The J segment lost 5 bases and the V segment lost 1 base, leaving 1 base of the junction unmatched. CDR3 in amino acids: CASSLGGQGNEKLFF. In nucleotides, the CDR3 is TGTGCCAGCAGCTTAGGGGGACAGGGGAATGAAAAACTGTTTTTT.

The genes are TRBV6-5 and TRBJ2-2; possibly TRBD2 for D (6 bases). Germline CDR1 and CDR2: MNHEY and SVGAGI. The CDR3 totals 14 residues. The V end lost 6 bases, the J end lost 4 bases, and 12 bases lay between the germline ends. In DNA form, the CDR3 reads TGTGCCAGCAGCCGGGACTCTGGCACCGGGGAGCTGTTTTTT. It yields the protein CASSRDSGTGELFF.

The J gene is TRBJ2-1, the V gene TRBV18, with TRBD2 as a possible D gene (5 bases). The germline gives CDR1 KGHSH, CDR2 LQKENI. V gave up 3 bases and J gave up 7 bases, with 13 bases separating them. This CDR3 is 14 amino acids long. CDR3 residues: CASSPRGPGNEQFF. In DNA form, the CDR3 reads TGTGCCAGCTCACCCCGAGGGCCGGGGAATGAGCAGTTCTTC.

As DNA, the CDR3 is TGTGCCAGCTCACCTAGACAGGGGAGGAACGGGGAGCTGTTTTTT. It encodes CASSPRQGRNGELFF. The chain couples TRBV18 to TRBJ2-2; 8 bases are shared with TRBD1. In germline, CDR1 is KGHSH, CDR2 LQKENI. This CDR3 region has 15 residues. J gave up 7 bases and V 3 bases, and 7 bases lay outside the gene matches.

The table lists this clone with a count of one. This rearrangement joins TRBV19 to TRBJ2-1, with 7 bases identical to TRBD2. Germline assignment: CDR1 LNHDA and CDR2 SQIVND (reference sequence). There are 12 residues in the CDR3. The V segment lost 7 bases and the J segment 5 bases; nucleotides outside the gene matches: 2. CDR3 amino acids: CASTSGNNEQFF. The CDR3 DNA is TGTGCCAGTACTAGCGGAAACAATGAGCAGTTCTTC. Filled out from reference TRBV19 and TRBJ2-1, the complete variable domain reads DGGITQSPKYLFRKEGQNVTLSCEQNLNHDAMYWYRQDPGQGLRLIYYSQIVNDFQKGDIAEGYSVSREKKESFPLTVTSAQKNPTAFYLCASTSGNNEQFFGPGTRLTVL.

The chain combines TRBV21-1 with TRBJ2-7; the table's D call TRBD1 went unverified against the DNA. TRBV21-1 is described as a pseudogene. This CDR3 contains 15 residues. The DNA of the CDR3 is TGTGCCAGCAGCAAGGTGGGTTGGGCAGACGACGAGCAGTACTTC. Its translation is CASSKVGWADDEQYF.

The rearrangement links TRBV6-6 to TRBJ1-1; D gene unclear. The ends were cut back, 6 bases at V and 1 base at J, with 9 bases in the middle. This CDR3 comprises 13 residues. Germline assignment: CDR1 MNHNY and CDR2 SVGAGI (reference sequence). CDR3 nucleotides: TGTGCCAGCAGAGCGCCGGGGAACACTGAAGCTTTCTTT. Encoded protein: CASRAPGNTEAFF.

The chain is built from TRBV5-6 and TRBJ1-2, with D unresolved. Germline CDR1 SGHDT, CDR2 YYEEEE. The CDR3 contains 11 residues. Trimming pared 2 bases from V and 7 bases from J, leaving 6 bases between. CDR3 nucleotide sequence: TGTGCCAGCAGCTTTTCCGGTGGCTACACCTTC. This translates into CASSFSGGYTF.

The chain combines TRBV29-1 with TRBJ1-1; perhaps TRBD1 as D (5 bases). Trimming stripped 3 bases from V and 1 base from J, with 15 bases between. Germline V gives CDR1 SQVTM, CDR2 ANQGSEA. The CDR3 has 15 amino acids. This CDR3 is CSVEVVDSQNTEAFF. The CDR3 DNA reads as TGCAGCGTTGAGGTGGTAGACAGCCAGAACACTGAAGCTTTCTTT.

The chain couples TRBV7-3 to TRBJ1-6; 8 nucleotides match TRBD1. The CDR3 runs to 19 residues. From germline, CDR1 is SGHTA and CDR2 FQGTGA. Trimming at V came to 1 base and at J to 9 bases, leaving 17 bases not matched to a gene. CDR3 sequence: CASSLNSPRQGTSVSPLHF. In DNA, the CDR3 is TGTGCCAGCAGCTTAAATTCACCGAGACAGGGGACCTCGGTTTCACCCCTCCACTTT. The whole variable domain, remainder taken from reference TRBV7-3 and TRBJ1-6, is GAGVSQTPSNKVTEKGKYVELRCDPISGHTALYWYRQSLGQGPEFLIYFQGTGAADDSGLPNDRFFAVRPEGSVSTLKIQRTERGDSAVYLCASSLNSPRQGTSVSPLHFGNGTRLTVT.

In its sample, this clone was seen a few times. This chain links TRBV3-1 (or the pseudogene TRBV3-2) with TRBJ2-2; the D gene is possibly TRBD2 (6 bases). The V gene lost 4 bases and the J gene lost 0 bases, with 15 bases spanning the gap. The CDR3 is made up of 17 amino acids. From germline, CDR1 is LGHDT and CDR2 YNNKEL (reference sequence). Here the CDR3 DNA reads TGTGCCAGCAGCCTTTCGTCCCTAGCGCCGAACACCGGGGAGCTGTTTTTT. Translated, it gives CASSLSSLAPNTGELFF.

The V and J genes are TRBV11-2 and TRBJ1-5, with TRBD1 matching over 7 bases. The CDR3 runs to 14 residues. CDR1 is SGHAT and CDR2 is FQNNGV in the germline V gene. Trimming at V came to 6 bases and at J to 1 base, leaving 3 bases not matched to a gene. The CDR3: CASSSTGSNQPQHF. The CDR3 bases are TGTGCCAGCAGTTCGACAGGGAGCAATCAGCCCCAGCATTTT.

The CDR3: CATSRERGTGSAFF. The DNA of the CDR3 is TGTGCCACCAGCAGAGAAAGGGGGACAGGGTCGGCTTTCTTT. The genes are TRBV15 and TRBJ1-1; the match to TRBD1 covers 9 bases. The CDR3 consists of 14 residues. J gave up 11 bases and V 0 bases, and 7 bases lay outside the gene matches. CDR1 and CDR2 (germline): LNHNV, YYDKDF (reference sequence).

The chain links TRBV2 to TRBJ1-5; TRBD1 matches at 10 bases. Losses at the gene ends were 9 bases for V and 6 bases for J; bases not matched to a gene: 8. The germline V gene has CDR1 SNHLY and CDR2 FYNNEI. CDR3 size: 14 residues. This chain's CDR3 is CASQTGGGFQPQHF. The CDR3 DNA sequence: TGTGCCAGTCAGACAGGGGGCGGATTTCAGCCCCAGCATTTT.

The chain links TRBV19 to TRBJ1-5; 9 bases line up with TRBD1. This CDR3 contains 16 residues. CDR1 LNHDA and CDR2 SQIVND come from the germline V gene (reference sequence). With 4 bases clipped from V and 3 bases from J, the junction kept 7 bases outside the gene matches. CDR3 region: CASSTRTGANNQPQHF. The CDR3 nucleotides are TGTGCCAGTAGTACCAGGACAGGGGCGAACAATCAGCCCCAGCATTTT.

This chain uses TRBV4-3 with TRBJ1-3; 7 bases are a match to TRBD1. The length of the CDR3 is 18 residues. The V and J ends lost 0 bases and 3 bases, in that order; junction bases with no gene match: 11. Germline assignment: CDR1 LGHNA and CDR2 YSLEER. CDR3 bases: TGCGCCAGCAGCCAAGAGGTGCAGGGGGAAGGTTTTGGAAACACCATATATTTT. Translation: CASSQEVQGEGFGNTIYF.